What follows is one TCR beta chain and its context. This record comes from a study of somatic mutations in cytotoxic T cells in rheumatoid arthritis. Clones were sequenced by immunoSEQ multiplex PCR, and TCRdb holds only the in-frame ones, with some missing. The data show roughly 11,000 clones, under 75% seen once. Germline assignment: CDR1 SGHDT and CDR2 YYEEEE. This CDR3 has 16 residues. After removal of 4 bases from V and 0 bases from J, the junction contained 9 bases not matched to a gene. Material: CD8+ T cells sorted from blood. The V and J genes are TRBV5-6 and TRBJ2-5; 7 nucleotides line up with TRBD2. The TCR was taken from a woman between 40 and 50 years old in good health. In nucleotides, the CDR3 is TGTGCCAGCAGCCCTCGGGTCGGGGGGTACCAAGAGACCCAGTACTTC. This sequence encodes CASSPRVGGYQETQYF.